This TCR beta chain appears in the sequencing data of a study of blood T cell repertoires in COVID-19. Sequencing used immunoSEQ multiplex PCR; TCRdb keeps in-frame clones, though not all of them. Of fewer than 150,000 clones in the sample, around 83% were seen once. The CDR3 consists of 14 residues. The V end was cut by 5 bases, the J end by 7 bases, with 18 bases between. Looked up from germline, CDR1 is ENHRY and CDR2 is SYGVKD. The specimen was peripheral blood. This clonotype originated in a woman in her fifties or sixties with COVID-19, enrolled during active disease. The V call is TRBV10-3, the J call TRBJ2-7; possible D gene TRBD2, 5 bases. DNA of the CDR3: TGTGCCATCAGTATTGCGCTACCACCGGGAGAGCAGTACTTC. Protein product: CAISIALPPGEQYF.